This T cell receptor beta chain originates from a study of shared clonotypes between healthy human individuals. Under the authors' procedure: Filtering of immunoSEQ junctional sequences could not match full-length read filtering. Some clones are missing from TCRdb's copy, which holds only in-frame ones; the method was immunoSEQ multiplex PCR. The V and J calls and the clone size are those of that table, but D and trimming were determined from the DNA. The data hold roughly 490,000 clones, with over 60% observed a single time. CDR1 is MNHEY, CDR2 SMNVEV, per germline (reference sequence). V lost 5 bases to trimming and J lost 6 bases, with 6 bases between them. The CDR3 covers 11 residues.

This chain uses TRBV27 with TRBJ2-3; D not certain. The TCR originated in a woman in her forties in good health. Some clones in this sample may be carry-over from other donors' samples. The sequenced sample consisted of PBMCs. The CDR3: CASSTQDTQYF. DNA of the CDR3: TGTGCCAGCAGTACCCAGGATACGCAGTATTTT.